Shown below are 31 T cell receptor beta chains from a single sample sequenced in a study of early T cells in non-severe SARS-CoV-2 infection. One entry per CDR3 protein results from TCRdb running MiXCR on the 5' RACE reads. The sample shows 60,000 to 65,000 distinct CDR3 sequences, around 12% of them seen only once. Sequenced: whole blood. These receptors came from an adult who was a healthcare worker with PCR-confirmed SARS-CoV-2 infection or an uninfected control (not recorded which).

In its sample, this clonotype was seen a few times. V is TRBV3-1 and J is TRBJ1-3; no reliable D call. V was clipped by 6 bases and J by 4 bases, with 7 bases between them. Germline values: CDR1 LGHDT, CDR2 YNNKEL (reference sequence). The CDR3 runs 12 residues. This CDR3 reads CASRGIGNTIYF. Written as DNA, the CDR3 is TGTGCCAGCAGGGGAATCGGAAACACCATATATTTT. The full variable domain, with the rest looked up from reference TRBV3-1 and TRBJ1-3, is DTAVSQTPKYLVTQMGNDKSIKCEQNLGHDTMYWYKQDSKKFLKIMFSYNNKELIINETVPNRFSPKSPDKAHLNLHINSLELGDSAVYFCASRGIGNTIYFGEGSWLTVV.

This clonotype was counted ten times or more. This chain connects TRBV24-1 to TRBJ2-1, with 8 bases fitting TRBD2. The germline V gene encodes CDR1 KGHDR and CDR2 SFDVKD. The CDR3 runs 14 residues. After removal of 8 bases from V and 1 base from J, the junction contained 3 bases not matched to a gene. This chain's CDR3 is CATMGGRSYNEQFF. In DNA, the CDR3 is TGTGCCACCATGGGCGGGAGGTCCTACAATGAGCAGTTCTTC.

In its sample, this clonotype was seen many times. The chain recombines TRBV27 with TRBJ2-3; a possible D gene is TRBD2 (6 bases). Germline V lookup: CDR1 MNHEY, CDR2 SMNVEV (reference sequence). V was cut by 5 bases and J by 3 bases, with 15 bases left in between. The CDR3 has 15 residues. The CDR3 nucleotides are TGTGCCAGCAGTCTGACGGGAGTCGGGACAGATACGCAGTATTTT. The encoded protein is CASSLTGVGTDTQYF.

The chain combines TRBV4-2 with TRBJ2-1, with TRBD2 identical over 9 bases. The CDR3 extends over 15 amino acids. V lost 0 bases, J lost 6 bases, and 3 bases stayed unmatched. The germline V gene encodes CDR1 LGHNA and CDR2 YNFKEQ. CDR3 in amino acids: CASSQDSGGANEQFF. The CDR3 DNA sequence: TGTGCCAGCAGCCAAGATAGCGGGGGAGCCAATGAGCAGTTCTTC.

This clonotype was counted ten times or more. The CDR3 nucleotides are TGTGCCAGCAGTTATAAGGCCGGAAAGACTGAAGCTTTCTTT. It encodes CASSYKAGKTEAFF. The gene calls are TRBV6-2 or TRBV6-3 and TRBJ1-1; D uncertain. Germline CDR1 is MNHEY and CDR2 is SVGEGT. V dropped 3 bases and J dropped 5 bases, with 13 bases sitting between them. This CDR3 comprises 14 residues.

V gene TRBV5-1 combines with J gene TRBJ2-3; weak D call: TRBD2 (6 bases). CDR1 and CDR2 (germline): SGHRS, YFSETQ. V gave up 0 bases and J gave up 0 bases, with 14 bases separating them. CDR3 size: 17 residues. The CDR3 DNA follows: TGCGCCAGCAGCTTGGCCCCTGTAGCGGCTAGCACAGATACGCAGTATTTT. The encoded protein is CASSLAPVAASTDTQYF. The variable domain in full, completed from reference TRBV5-1 and TRBJ2-3, reads KAGVTQTPRYLIKTRGQQVTLSCSPISGHRSVSWYQQTPGQGLQFLFEYFSETQRNKGNFPGRFSGRQFSNSRSEMNVSTLELGDSALYLCASSLAPVAASTDTQYFGPGTRLTVL.

The chain recombines TRBV6-5 with TRBJ1-2; D gene uncertain. CDR3 size: 12 residues. Trimming left V 4 bases short and J 4 bases short, with 7 bases between. Germline CDR1 reads MNHEY; CDR2 reads SVGAGI. The CDR3 sequence: CASSLEGYGYTF. The CDR3 nucleotides read TGTGCCAGCAGTTTAGAAGGCTATGGCTACACCTTC.

This chain uses TRBV28 with TRBJ2-3; D possibly corresponds to TRBD2 (6 bases). Germline V CDR1 and CDR2: MDHEN, SYDVKM. The CDR3 sequence is 16 residues long. V lost 3 bases and J lost 3, with 16 bases in between. CDR3 amino acids: CASSFSSGGWTDTQYF. In DNA form, the CDR3 reads TGTGCCAGCAGTTTCAGTAGTGGGGGGTGGACAGATACGCAGTATTTT.

This clonotype showed up just a few times. The gene calls are TRBV14 and TRBJ2-2, with D possibly being TRBD1 (6 bases). V lost 4 bases, J lost 6 bases, and 18 bases lay in between. Germline CDR1 is SGHDN and CDR2 is FVKESK. This CDR3 has 16 amino acids. Written as DNA, the CDR3 is TGTGCCAGCAGCCTAACGAGACAGGTTACCGCCGGGGAGCTGTTTTTT. This translates into CASSLTRQVTAGELFF.

The V gene is TRBV7-9, the J gene TRBJ2-1, with 10 bases identical to TRBD1. Germline V lookup: CDR1 SEHNR, CDR2 FQNEAQ (reference sequence). The CDR3 spans 13 residues. V lost 5 bases and J lost 8; bases outside the gene matches: 3. The CDR3 region is CASSRGTGDEQFF. In DNA form, the CDR3 reads TGTGCCAGCAGCCGAGGGACAGGGGATGAGCAGTTCTTC. The whole variable domain, filled in from reference TRBV7-9 and TRBJ2-1, reads DTGVSQNPRHKITKRGQNVTFRCDPISEHNRLYWYRQTLGQGPEFLTYFQNEAQLEKSRLLSDRFSAERPKGSFSTLEIQRTEQGDSAMYLCASSRGTGDEQFFGPGTRLTVL.

CDR3 region: CASSLGGSGNKETQYF. Here the CDR3 DNA reads TGCGCCAGCAGCTTGGGCGGTAGCGGGAACAAAGAGACCCAGTACTTC. The chain has TRBV5-1 and TRBJ2-5, with 8 bases lining up with TRBD2. The CDR3 sequence is 16 residues long. Trimming removed 0 bases from V and 3 bases from J; junction bases left unmatched: 7. CDR1 is SGHRS and CDR2 is YFSETQ in the germline V gene.

There are many counts of this clonotype. J is TRBJ2-5 and V is TRBV28; tentative D call: TRBD2 (5 bases). The CDR3 length is 15 residues. Trimming pared 4 bases from V and 5 bases from J, leaving 17 bases between. Germline V lookup: CDR1 MDHEN, CDR2 SYDVKM. Here the CDR3 DNA reads TGTGCCAGCAGTTCTACCCCGGGCGGGTTGGAGACCCAGTACTTC. It is translated as CASSSTPGGLETQYF.

This clonotype was observed a handful of times. V is TRBV7-2 and J is TRBJ2-3; D not resolved. The CDR3 consists of 15 residues. V was clipped by 5 bases and J by 6 bases, with 18 bases between them. CDR1 and CDR2 from the germline V gene are SGHTA and FQGNSA. The DNA for the CDR3 is TGTGCCAGCAGCAGAGGAACCCCCTGGGTCGATACGCAGTATTTT. Translation: CASSRGTPWVDTQYF.

This clonotype was recorded at least ten times. The DNA for the CDR3 is TGTGCCAGCAGCCCCGATAGGGTAGCGTTAAATCTGAATGAGCAGTTCTTC. Its translation: CASSPDRVALNLNEQFF. The chain has TRBV7-8 and TRBJ2-1; tentatively, D is TRBD2 (5 bases). The CDR3 length is 17 residues. Germline V gives CDR1 SGHVS, CDR2 FQNEAQ. V was clipped by 5 bases and J by 7 bases, with 24 bases between them.

This clonotype has a count of ten or more. The chain uses TRBV21-1 and TRBJ1-6. TRBV21-1 constitutes a pseudogene. This CDR3 contains 13 residues. The DNA for the CDR3 is TGTGCCAGCAGCAAAGAGAGTACTTCACCCCTCCACTTT. Protein sequence: CASSKESTSPLHF.

This clonotype turned up a few times. The chain uses TRBV29-1 and TRBJ2-3; D remains ambiguous. The V gene lost 4 bases and the J gene lost 5 bases, with 7 bases spanning the gap. Germline CDR1 is SQVTM and CDR2 is ANQGSEA. The CDR3 contains 11 residues. In nucleotides, the CDR3 is TGCAGCGTTGCCCAGCAAGATACGCAGTATTTT. This sequence encodes CSVAQQDTQYF.

V usage is TRBV5-1 and J usage is TRBJ2-5, with D maybe TRBD2 (6 bases). V was clipped by 3 bases and J by 2 bases, with 14 bases between them. The CDR3 has 15 residues. Germline-derived CDR1 and CDR2 are SGHRS and YFSETQ. The CDR3, as DNA: TGCGCCAGCAGCTCCGCTGGGGCGGGACAAGAGACCCAGTACTTC. Translated: CASSSAGAGQETQYF.

This clonotype was detected many times. The rearrangement uses TRBV4-3 and TRBJ2-2; 7 nucleotides agree with TRBD1. The CDR3 covers 17 residues. The ends lost 0 bases at V and 4 bases at J; junction bases unmatched: 8. CDR1 is LGHNA, CDR2 YSLEER, per germline. The CDR3 here is CASSQDYRGISTGELFF. In DNA form, the CDR3 reads TGCGCCAGCAGCCAAGATTACAGGGGAATTAGCACCGGGGAGCTGTTTTTT.

This clonotype was counted a few times. The chain links TRBV12-3 or TRBV12-4 to TRBJ1-5; 9 bases map to TRBD1. V was clipped by 11 bases and J by 0 bases; unmatched bases: 11. This CDR3 is built from 16 residues. For the CDR3, the DNA is TGTGCCGGCACCCAGGACAGGGGAAATAGCAATCAGCCCCAGCATTTT. This codes for CAGTQDRGNSNQPQHF.

As to this clonotype: This may be a read error: a much more frequent sequence differs by one nucleotide. The genes are TRBV20-1 and TRBJ1-1; TRBD1 might be the D (5 bases). CDR3 length equals 13 residues. Per germline, CDR1 DFQATT and CDR2 SNEGSKA (reference sequence). CDR3 coding DNA: TGCAGTGCTAGAGCTTCTAGCGGGACTGAAGCTTACTTT. Its translation: CSARASSGTEAYF.

This clonotype came up a few times. The rearrangement joins TRBV6-2 or TRBV6-3 to TRBJ2-1, with 7 bases fitting TRBD1. Germline CDR1 reads MNHEY; CDR2 reads SVGEGT. The CDR3 runs 15 residues. The J segment lost 12 bases and the V segment lost 6 bases, leaving 17 bases of the junction unmatched. CDR3 residues: CASRTTGQPLDGQFF. Here the CDR3 DNA reads TGTGCCAGCAGAACTACGGGACAGCCCCTCGATGGGCAGTTCTTC.

This clonotype was seen repeatedly, ten times or more. The chain is built from TRBV18 and TRBJ1-5, with D unclear. The germline V gene has CDR1 KGHSH and CDR2 LQKENI. V lost 6 bases and J lost 4, with 10 bases in between. This CDR3 spans 13 amino acids. The CDR3 reads CASSAASNQPQHF. CDR3 nucleotides: TGTGCCAGCTCTGCGGCGAGTAATCAGCCCCAGCATTTT.

The chain joins TRBV28 to TRBJ2-7, with a weak D call TRBD2 (5 bases). This CDR3 has 14 amino acids. From germline, CDR1 is MDHEN and CDR2 SYDVKM. V was shortened by 3 bases and J by 3 bases, with 12 bases between the two germline ends. DNA of the CDR3: TGTGCCAGCAGTTTCAGTGGGAGTCTCTACGAGCAGTACTTC. Translated: CASSFSGSLYEQYF.

The CDR3 nucleotides read TGTGCCAGCAGTTTCACAACCCCTAGCGGGGGGGCCACCGGGGAGCTGTTTTTT. Protein: CASSFTTPSGGATGELFF. V usage is TRBV27 and J usage is TRBJ2-2; 12 bases map to TRBD2. Germline CDR1 MNHEY, CDR2 SMNVEV (reference sequence). The CDR3 extends over 18 amino acids. Losses at the gene ends were 3 bases for V and 4 bases for J; bases not matched to a gene: 9.

Many counts were recorded for this clonotype. The chain uses TRBV30 and TRBJ1-2; the match to TRBD1 covers 7 bases. This CDR3 region has 11 residues. CDR1 is GTSNPN, CDR2 SVGIG, per germline (reference sequence). The J segment lost 4 bases and the V segment lost 6 bases, leaving 2 bases of the junction unmatched. The CDR3 spells CACTGVYGYTF. CDR3 nucleotides: TGTGCCTGTACAGGGGTCTATGGCTACACCTTC.

This clonotype was seen only a few times. V usage is TRBV6-2 or TRBV6-3 and J usage is TRBJ2-1; TRBD2 matches at 7 bases. J gave up 7 bases and V 5 bases, and 11 bases lay outside the gene matches. Germline V lookup: CDR1 MNHEY, CDR2 SVGEGT. The CDR3 is 15 amino acids. DNA of the CDR3: TGTGCCAGCAGTCATCCAGGGATCGGGGGGAATGAGCAGTTCTTC. Translating gives CASSHPGIGGNEQFF.

The chain uses TRBV7-8 and TRBJ1-6, with D possibly matching TRBD1 (5 bases). Germline V gene sequence: CDR1 SGHVS, CDR2 FQNEAQ. Trimming removed 0 bases from V and 10 bases from J, with 10 bases in between. The CDR3 totals 14 residues. CDR3 sequence: CASSLAGTGSPLHF. The CDR3 bases are TGTGCCAGCAGCTTAGCAGGGACTGGGTCACCCCTCCACTTT.

The V gene is TRBV7-2, the J gene TRBJ1-1, with D hard to call. This CDR3 region has 18 residues. The V and J ends lost 6 bases and 1 base respectively, with 24 bases between them. The germline CDR1 and CDR2 sequences are SGHTA and FQGNSA. CDR3 sequence reads: CASSHITRGGRGNTEAFF. For the CDR3, the DNA is TGTGCCAGCAGTCATATAACGCGGGGAGGGCGAGGGAACACTGAAGCTTTCTTT.

This chain uses TRBV7-9 with TRBJ2-1, with D perhaps given as TRBD1 or TRBD2 (5 bases each). The CDR3 runs to 16 residues. The germline CDR1 and CDR2 sequences are SEHNR and FQNEAQ (reference sequence). The V end was cut by 4 bases, the J end by 15 bases, with 28 bases between. The CDR3 reads CASSSNTRDQSQSPFF. CDR3 DNA sequence: TGTGCCAGCAGCTCTAATACCCGGGACCAAAGCCAGTCTCCGTTCTTC. Full variable domain (remainder filled in from reference TRBV7-9 and TRBJ2-1): DTGVSQNPRHKITKRGQNVTFRCDPISEHNRLYWYRQTLGQGPEFLTYFQNEAQLEKSRLLSDRFSAERPKGSFSTLEIQRTEQGDSAMYLCASSSNTRDQSQSPFFGPGTRLTVL.

For the CDR3, the DNA is TGTGCCAGCAGATATCGGACTAGCGGGAGCGCCATCACTGATGAGCAGTTCTTC. Protein product: CASRYRTSGSAITDEQFF. This chain joins TRBV6-6 and TRBJ2-1; 13 nucleotides line up with TRBD2. Trimming removed 6 bases from V and 8 bases from J; junction bases left unmatched: 16. Germline V gene lookup returns CDR1 MNHNY and CDR2 SVGAGI (reference sequence). The length of the CDR3 is 18 residues.

At least ten counts were recorded for this clonotype. The genes are TRBV14 and TRBJ2-1; the D is unclear. The CDR3 has 13 amino acids. From germline, CDR1 is SGHDN and CDR2 FVKESK. The V end lost 4 bases, the J end lost 4 bases, and 8 bases lay between the germline ends. CDR3 coding DNA: TGTGCCAGCAGCCGCGGCAGTTACAATGAGCAGTTCTTC. It is translated as CASSRGSYNEQFF.